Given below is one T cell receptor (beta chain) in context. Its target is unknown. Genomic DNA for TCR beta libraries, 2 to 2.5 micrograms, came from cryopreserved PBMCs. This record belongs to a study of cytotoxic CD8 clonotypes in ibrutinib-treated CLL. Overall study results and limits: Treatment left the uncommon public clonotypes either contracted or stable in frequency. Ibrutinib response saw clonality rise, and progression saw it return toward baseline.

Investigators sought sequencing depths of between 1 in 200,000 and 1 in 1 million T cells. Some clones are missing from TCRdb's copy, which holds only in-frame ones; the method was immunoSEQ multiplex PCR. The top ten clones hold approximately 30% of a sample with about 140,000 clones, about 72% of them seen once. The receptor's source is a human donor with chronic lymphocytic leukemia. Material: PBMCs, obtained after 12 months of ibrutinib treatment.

Here the CDR3 reads CASSFLVSGGVNEQFF. The CDR3 bases are TGTGCCAGCAGCTTTCTTGTGAGCGGGGGGGTAAATGAGCAGTTCTTC. This rearrangement joins TRBV5-4 to TRBJ2-1; 10 bases line up with TRBD2. This CDR3 has 16 amino acids. The V gene's germline CDR1 is SGHNT and CDR2 YYREEE (reference sequence). Germline trimming cut 2 bases from V and 7 bases from J; bases unmatched to any gene: 9.